Listed here are 20 T cell receptor beta chains from one sample, sequenced in a study of blood T cell repertoires in COVID-19. The method was immunoSEQ multiplex PCR; TCRdb's version includes in-frame clones alone and lacks a portion of them. The data show 90,000 to 130,000 clones, around 90% seen once. The sequencing input was peripheral blood. The receptors here all came from a human donor in a cohort sampled during active COVID-19.

In this sample, this clone turned up once. The gene calls are TRBV19 and TRBJ2-1; 7 bases fit TRBD1. V lost 4 bases and J lost 6; bases outside the gene matches: 9. The CDR3 is 15 amino acids. In germline, CDR1 is LNHDA, CDR2 SQIVND (reference sequence). For the CDR3, the DNA is TGTGCCAGTAGTAGATTACCGGGACAGCCCAATGAGCAGTTCTTC. Translated: CASSRLPGQPNEQFF.

The chain employs TRBV30 and TRBJ2-1; 16 positions match TRBD2. Germline assignment: CDR1 GTSNPN and CDR2 SVGIG (reference sequence). V lost 4 bases, J lost 4 bases, and 10 bases stayed unmatched. This CDR3 is built from 18 residues. The CDR3 sequence: CAWNSGLAGGVFYNEQFF. The CDR3, as DNA: TGTGCCTGGAACTCGGGACTAGCGGGAGGGGTTTTTTACAATGAGCAGTTCTTC.

CDR3 coding DNA: TGTGCCAGCAGTGAGCGGGGCTCCTACAATGAGCAGTTCTTC. It translates to CASSERGSYNEQFF. The chain couples TRBV6-1 to TRBJ2-1, with TRBD2 as a possible D gene (6 bases). V lost 3 bases to trimming and J lost 0 bases, with 6 bases between them. This CDR3 has 14 residues. CDR1 and CDR2 (germline): MNHNS, SASEGT.

The V call is TRBV5-5, the J call TRBJ1-2; 9 positions agree with TRBD1. The junction had 8 bases not matched to a gene; V was cut back by 0 bases and J by 11 bases. CDR1 SGHKS and CDR2 YYEKEE come from the germline V gene (reference sequence). This CDR3 comprises 14 residues. CDR3 DNA: TGTGCCAGCAGCTTGGAAGGACAGGGGAATGATTACACCTTC. It encodes CASSLEGQGNDYTF.

This clone was observed a handful of times. This rearrangement joins TRBV9 to TRBJ1-2; D not resolved. The CDR3 covers 14 residues. The V and J ends lost 2 bases and 1 base respectively, with 9 bases between them. Germline CDR1 reads SGDLS; CDR2 reads YYNGEE. The CDR3 spells CASSVGYSNYGYTF. The CDR3 coding sequence is TGTGCCAGCAGCGTTGGGTACAGTAACTATGGCTACACCTTC.

This chain joins TRBV7-6 and TRBJ2-7, with 9 bases aligning to TRBD1. CDR1 and CDR2 from the germline V gene are SGHVS and FNYEAQ. There are 14 residues in the CDR3. V trimming: 6 bases; J trimming: 4 bases; junction bases outside the gene matches: 7. CDR3 sequence (DNA): TGTGCCAGCAGGAAGACAGGGGGAGGGTACGAGCAGTACTTC. It codes for CASRKTGGGYEQYF.

This chain uses TRBV19 with TRBJ1-4; D is uncertain. V shed 7 bases and J shed 11 bases, with 17 bases lying between them. Germline V gives CDR1 LNHDA, CDR2 SQIVND (reference sequence). CDR3 length: 13 amino acids. The CDR3 loop reads CASTSWEGSKLFF. The CDR3 region has the DNA TGTGCCAGTACCTCCTGGGAGGGCTCGAAACTGTTTTTT.

The V gene is TRBV7-2, the J gene TRBJ1-2; 9 bases fit TRBD1. Germline V lookup: CDR1 SGHTA, CDR2 FQGNSA. J gave up 8 bases and V 4 bases, and 14 bases lay outside the gene matches. This CDR3 spans 16 amino acids. The CDR3 reads CASSWDRDRAYGGYTF. Written as DNA, the CDR3 is TGTGCCAGCAGCTGGGACCGGGACAGGGCGTATGGGGGCTACACCTTC.

The CDR3 sequence: CASSYGGLNTEAFF. The CDR3 coding sequence is TGCGCCAGCAGCTATGGGGGGTTGAACACTGAAGCTTTCTTT. This chain uses TRBV5-1 with TRBJ1-1, with D perhaps matching TRBD1 (5 bases). Germline V lookup: CDR1 SGHRS, CDR2 YFSETQ. V was pared by 3 bases and J by 0 bases, with 9 bases between. The length of the CDR3 is 14 residues.

CDR3 coding DNA: TGCGCCAGCAGCCAAGGCGTAAGACAGGCTGGGGATTCACCCCTCCACTTT. Translation gives CASSQGVRQAGDSPLHF. The rearrangement joins TRBV4-1 to TRBJ1-6; tentative D call: TRBD1 (6 bases). V lost 1 base and J 8 bases, leaving 18 bases between the germline ends. The CDR3 has 17 amino acids. The germline V gene has CDR1 MGHRA and CDR2 YSYEKL.

CDR3 nucleotide sequence: TGTGCCTGGAACCACAGGGGACGCAATCAGCCCCAGCATTTT. As protein: CAWNHRGRNQPQHF. The rearrangement uses TRBV30 and TRBJ1-5, with 7 bases fitting TRBD1. The ends lost 4 bases at V and 2 bases at J; junction bases unmatched: 5. Germline V CDR1 and CDR2: GTSNPN, SVGIG (reference sequence). The CDR3 has 14 residues.

The genes are TRBV3-1 (or the pseudogene TRBV3-2) and TRBJ2-6; 13 positions match TRBD2. CDR3 length: 20 amino acids. The J segment lost 1 base and the V segment lost 2 bases, leaving 8 bases of the junction unmatched. From germline, CDR1 is LGHDT and CDR2 YNNKEL (reference sequence). The CDR3 protein is CASSQYRLAGGISGANVLTF. The DNA for the CDR3 is TGTGCCAGCAGCCAATATCGACTAGCGGGAGGTATTTCTGGGGCCAACGTCCTGACTTTC.

V is TRBV5-1 and J is TRBJ1-5, with a possible D match to TRBD1 (5 bases). Trimming removed 4 bases from V and 4 bases from J, with 12 bases in between. Germline V gene lookup returns CDR1 SGHRS and CDR2 YFSETQ. This CDR3 has 14 residues. As DNA, the CDR3 is TGCGCCAGCAGCCAGAGGGGAGGGAATCAGCCCCAGCATTTT. Residues: CASSQRGGNQPQHF.

V usage is TRBV11-3 and J usage is TRBJ2-1; 12 nucleotides line up with TRBD2. V lost 5 bases and J lost 2; bases outside the gene matches: 10. Germline V CDR1 and CDR2: SGHNT, YENEEA. The CDR3 has 18 amino acids. This chain's CDR3 is CASSPRTSGAPAYNEQFF. The CDR3 DNA reads as TGTGCCAGCAGCCCCCGGACTAGCGGGGCCCCGGCCTACAATGAGCAGTTCTTC.

The V call is TRBV3-1 (or the pseudogene TRBV3-2), the J call TRBJ2-3, with no clear D. V lost 1 base and J lost 0, with 11 bases in between. The V gene's germline CDR1 is LGHDT and CDR2 YNNKEL (reference sequence). The CDR3 totals 16 residues. The CDR3, as DNA: TGTGCCAGCAGCCAAGCTCCCGGTTCTAGCACAGATACGCAGTATTTT. This translates into CASSQAPGSSTDTQYF.

The chain employs TRBV28 and TRBJ1-1, with TRBD1 as a possible D gene (6 bases). The CDR3 covers 14 residues. Trimming took off 5 bases at V and 4 bases at J, with 14 bases between the two ends. Germline V gene data show CDR1 as MDHEN and CDR2 as SYDVKM. CDR3 DNA: TGTGCCAGCAGTCGATACAGGGCCAGCACTGAAGCTTTCTTT. It specifies CASSRYRASTEAFF.

V usage is TRBV11-2 and J usage is TRBJ1-1; 10 positions agree with TRBD1. CDR3 size: 16 residues. Per germline, CDR1 SGHAT and CDR2 FQNNGV. V was clipped by 2 bases and J by 7 bases; unmatched bases: 10. The CDR3 protein is CASSLYGTGVTGEAFF. In DNA, the CDR3 is TGTGCCAGCAGCTTATACGGGACAGGGGTTACGGGTGAAGCTTTCTTT.

The chain is built from TRBV11-2 and TRBJ2-3, with no clear D. Germline CDR1 reads SGHAT; CDR2 reads FQNNGV. The CDR3 sequence is 15 residues long. V lost 4 bases and J 5 bases, leaving 16 bases between the germline ends. CDR3 coding DNA: TGTGCCAGCAGCTCCGCTACCTCGCAGGTAGATACGCAGTATTTT. Translated, it gives CASSSATSQVDTQYF.

Of note for this clone: A junction boundary mismatches the germline segment, possibly from a read error. The V and J genes are TRBV27 and TRBJ2-7, with 7 bases aligning to TRBD1. This CDR3 is 13 amino acids long. Germline CDR1 reads MNHEY; CDR2 reads SMNVEV (reference sequence). CDR3 nucleotide sequence: TGTGCCAGCATTTTACAGGGACAGTGCGAGCAGTACTTC. The encoded protein is CASILQGQCEQYF.

The CDR3 is CASSQGAQPQKLFF. In DNA, the CDR3 is TGCGCCAGCAGCCAAGGGGCTCAGCCTCAAAAACTGTTTTTT. V gene TRBV4-3 combines with J gene TRBJ1-4; D is uncertain. Germline V CDR1 and CDR2: LGHNA, YSLEER. V dropped 1 base and J dropped 9 bases, with 12 bases sitting between them. CDR3 size: 14 residues.